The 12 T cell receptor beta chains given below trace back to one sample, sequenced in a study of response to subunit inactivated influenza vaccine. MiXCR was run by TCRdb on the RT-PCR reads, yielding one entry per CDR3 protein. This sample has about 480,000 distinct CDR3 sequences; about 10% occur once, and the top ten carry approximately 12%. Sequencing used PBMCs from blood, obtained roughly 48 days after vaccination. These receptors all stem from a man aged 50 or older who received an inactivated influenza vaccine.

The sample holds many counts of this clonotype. The CDR3 nucleotides read TGCGCCAGCCAAGGACAGGGGACCTACGAGCAGTACTTC. It encodes CASQGQGTYEQYF. The J gene is TRBJ2-7, the V gene TRBV5-1; 9 bases align to TRBD1. The V and J ends lost 7 bases and 2 bases, in that order; junction bases with no gene match: 4. Germline V CDR1 and CDR2: SGHRS, YFSETQ. There are 13 residues in the CDR3.

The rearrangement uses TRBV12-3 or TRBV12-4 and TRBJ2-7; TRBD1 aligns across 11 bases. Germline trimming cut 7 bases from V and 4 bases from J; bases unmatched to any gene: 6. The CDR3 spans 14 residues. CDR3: CASTNRDRGYEQYF. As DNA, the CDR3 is TGTGCCAGCACCAACCGGGACAGGGGGTACGAGCAGTACTTC.

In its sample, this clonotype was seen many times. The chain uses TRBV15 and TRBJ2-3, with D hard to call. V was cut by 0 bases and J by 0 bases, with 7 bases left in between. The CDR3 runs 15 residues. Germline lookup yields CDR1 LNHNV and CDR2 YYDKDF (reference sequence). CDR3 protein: CATSRDGSSTDTQYF. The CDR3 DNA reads TGTGCCACCAGCAGAGACGGGTCCAGCACAGATACGCAGTATTTT.

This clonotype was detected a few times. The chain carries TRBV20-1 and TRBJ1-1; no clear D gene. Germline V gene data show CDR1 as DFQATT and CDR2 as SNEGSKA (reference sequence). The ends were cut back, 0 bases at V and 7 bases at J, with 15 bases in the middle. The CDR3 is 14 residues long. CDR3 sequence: CSARDPQASREAFF. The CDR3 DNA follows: TGCAGTGCTAGAGATCCCCAGGCAAGCCGTGAAGCTTTCTTT.

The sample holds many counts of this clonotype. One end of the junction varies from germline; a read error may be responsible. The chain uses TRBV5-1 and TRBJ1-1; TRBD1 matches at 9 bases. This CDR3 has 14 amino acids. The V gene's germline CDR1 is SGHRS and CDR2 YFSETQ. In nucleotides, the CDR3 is TGTGCCAGCAGTTTAACAGGGGGCGTCACTGAAGCTTTCTTT. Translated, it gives CASSLTGGVTEAFF. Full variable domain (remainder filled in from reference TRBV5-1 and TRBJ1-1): KAGVTQTPRYLIKTRGQQVTLSCSPISGHRSVSWYQQTPGQGLQFLFEYFSETQRNKGNFPGRFSGRQFSNSRSEMNVSTLELGDSALYLCASSLTGGVTEAFFGQGTRLTVV.

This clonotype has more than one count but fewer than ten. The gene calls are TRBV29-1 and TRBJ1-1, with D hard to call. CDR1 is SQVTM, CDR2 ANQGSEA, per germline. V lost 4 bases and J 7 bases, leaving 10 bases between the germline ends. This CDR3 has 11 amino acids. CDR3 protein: CSVGTELEAFF. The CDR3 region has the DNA TGCAGCGTTGGGACGGAGCTTGAAGCTTTCTTT. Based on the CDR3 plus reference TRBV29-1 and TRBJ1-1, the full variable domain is SAVISQKPSRDICQRGTSLTIQCQVDSQVTMMFWYRQQPGQSLTLIATANQGSEATYESGFVIDKFPISRPNLTFSTLTVSNMSPEDSSIYLCSVGTELEAFFGQGTRLTVV.

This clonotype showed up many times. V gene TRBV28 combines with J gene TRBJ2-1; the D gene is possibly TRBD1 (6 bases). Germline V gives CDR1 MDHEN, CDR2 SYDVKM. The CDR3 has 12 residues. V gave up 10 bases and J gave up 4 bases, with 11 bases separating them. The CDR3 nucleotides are TGTGCCACCGACGACAGGTACAATGAGCAGTTCTTC. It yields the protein CATDDRYNEQFF. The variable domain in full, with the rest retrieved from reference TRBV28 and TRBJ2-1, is DVKVTQSSRYLVKRTGEKVFLECVQDMDHENMFWYRQDPGLGLRLIYFSYDVKMKEKGDIPEGYSVSREKKERFSLILESASTNQTSMYLCATDDRYNEQFFGPGTRLTVL.

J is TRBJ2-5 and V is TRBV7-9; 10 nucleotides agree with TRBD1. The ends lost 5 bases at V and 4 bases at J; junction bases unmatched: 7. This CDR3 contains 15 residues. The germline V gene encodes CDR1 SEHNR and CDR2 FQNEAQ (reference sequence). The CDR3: CASSNGQGGRETQYF. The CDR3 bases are TGTGCCAGCAGCAACGGACAGGGGGGCCGAGAGACCCAGTACTTC.

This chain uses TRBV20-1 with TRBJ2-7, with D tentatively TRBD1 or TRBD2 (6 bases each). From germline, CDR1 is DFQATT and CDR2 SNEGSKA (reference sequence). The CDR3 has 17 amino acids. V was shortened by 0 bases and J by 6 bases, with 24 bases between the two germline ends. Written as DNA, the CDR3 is TGCAGTGCTAGAGATCTAGGGGGACTTTCGATTTTTTCCGAGCAGTACTTC. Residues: CSARDLGGLSIFSEQYF.

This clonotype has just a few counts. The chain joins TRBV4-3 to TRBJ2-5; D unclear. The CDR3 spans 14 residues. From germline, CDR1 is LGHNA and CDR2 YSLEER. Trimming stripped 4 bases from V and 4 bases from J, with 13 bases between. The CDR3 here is CASSPNSHRETQYF. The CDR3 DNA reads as TGCGCCAGCAGCCCAAATTCTCACCGAGAGACCCAGTACTTC.

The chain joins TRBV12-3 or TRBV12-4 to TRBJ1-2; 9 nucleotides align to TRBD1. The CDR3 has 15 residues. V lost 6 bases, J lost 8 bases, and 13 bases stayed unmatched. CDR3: CASSHRQGVTGGYTF. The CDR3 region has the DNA TGTGCCAGCAGCCACCGACAGGGGGTGACGGGGGGCTACACCTTC.

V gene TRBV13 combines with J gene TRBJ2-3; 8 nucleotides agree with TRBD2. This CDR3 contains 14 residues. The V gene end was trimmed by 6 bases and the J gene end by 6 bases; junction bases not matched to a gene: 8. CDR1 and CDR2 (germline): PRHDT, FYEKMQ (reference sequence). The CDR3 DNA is TGTGCCAGCAGTCTCAGCGGGAGAATTGATACGCAGTATTTT. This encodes CASSLSGRIDTQYF.